This note documents a single TCR beta chain sequence. This clone was seen ten or more times. The antigen it binds to is not known. Base quality data are lacking; no much larger clone is found one base away. Distinct nucleotide sequences in the sample also encode this CDR3. The data are from a study of shared clonotypes between healthy human individuals (dated by TCRdb to 2019 to 2021). About the full investigation: The cohort comprised two women and a few men aged 18 to 49 years. The study deeply sequenced blood TCR repertoires of about 5 healthy adults to estimate repertoire size and the extent of clonotype sharing between individuals. To increase sequencing depth and limit assay-specific biases, TCR repertoire library preparation and sequencing were carried out by different laboratories using diverse techniques. Between about 0.9 and 10 billion PBMCs per donor were obtained by leukapheresis.

Using the deep immunoSEQ assay, multiplex PCR amplified TCR CDR3 regions from genomic DNA. Extracted genomic DNA from each cell subset was distributed evenly across all wells of several immunoSEQ 96-well plates, and each plate was treated as a replicate. For unsorted PBMC, roughly 330 ng genomic DNA, equal to 30,000 or so T cell genomes, was loaded into each replicate PCR. Ten immunoSEQ deep assay plates were used to sequence the unsorted PBMC genomic DNA. The purified libraries were quantified using a Qubit 3.0 fluorometer, sized with a Bioanalyzer 2100, and then quantified again using the KAPA Library Quantification kit. A separate single-read 150-cycle Illumina NextSeq 550 flow cell was used to sequence each immunoSEQ 96-well plate. The study's own analysis went as follows. Because only junctional sequences without quality scores were contained in the immunoSEQ output, filtering matching that applied to full-length reads could not be performed. To assign V/J genes and CDR3, sequences were annotated against IMGT germline references using PyIR, a Python wrapper for IgBLAST v1.9. Reads were filtered out if the reads had weak V/J assignments (E-value above 1e-6), no CDR3, stop codons, out-of-frame junctions, or ambiguous translated residues. A V3J clonotype was defined by an identical inferred V gene, J gene, and CDR3 amino acid sequence. Percentage overlap between repertoires was computed as shared unique clonotypes divided by the size of the smaller repertoire. Richness of each repertoire was evaluated using RTK rarefaction, the Chao1 estimator, and Recon v2.1 estimates of unobserved clonotypes. TCRdb retrieved this table from immuneACCESS and kept in-frame rearrangements only. Not all clones are present; in checked studies, unresolved V genes account for under half, and no reason is known for the remainder. V, J and clone size are taken as reported in that table, and D and trimming were inferred from the DNA itself. This sample comprises roughly 500,000 clones, 78% of them detected only once. The top ten constitute 12% of the sample.

The donors were healthy, HIV-negative adults with no recently reported acute infections or vaccinations. Every donor was a Caucasian adult residing in Nashville, Tennessee, USA. For unsorted samples, about 85 million PBMCs were counted and genomic DNA was extracted with the QIAamp DNA Blood Mini kit. Blood was collected by leukapheresis, and PBMCs were isolated by Ficoll-Histopaque density gradient centrifugation and then cryopreserved in liquid nitrogen vapor phase. What the authors observed across the whole study: The small number of donors limited the genetic and exposure-history diversity represented. Sampling was limited to blood, and TCR repertoires in tissue likely differ from TCR repertoires in blood. Based on pairwise subsampling, the degree of clonotype sharing among donors was expected to be affected by sequencing depth.

The sample comprised PBMCs. The clonotype was recovered from a woman aged 40-49 years in good health. Some clones in this sample may be carry-over from other donors' samples.

The CDR3 protein: CAIRQPQNTEAFF. The DNA sequence reads TGTGCCATTCGACAGCCCCAGAACACTGAAGCTTTCTTT. Recombination joined TRBV6-6 with TRBJ1-1; tentative D gene TRBD1, with 5 bases matching. At the junction V is shortened by 10 bases and J by 1 base, with 13 bases in between. Reading from cysteine to phenylalanine, the CDR3 counts 13 amino acids. Just CDR3 DNA is preserved here, 39 bases in frame from base 1. Per the germline V gene (reference sequence), MNHNY is the CDR1 and SVGAGI is the CDR2.